The entry that follows covers one T cell receptor (beta chain) sequence. As yet, its antigen is unknown. The data belong to a study of T cell responses to AZD1222 COVID-19 vaccine. Sequenced by immunoSEQ multiplex PCR; TCRdb stores in-frame clones only, minus some. The sample carries more than 75,000 clones, 83% recorded once. CDR1 WSHSY and CDR2 SAAADI come from the germline V gene. This CDR3 has 17 residues. Trimming stripped 2 bases from V and 0 bases from J, with 16 bases between. General study points: CD4 TCRs linked to vaccination spanned spike, dominating at 160-218 and 743-854. Baseline seropositivity characterized only 5 or 6 AZD1222 recipients. Most donors were white British and more were female, and clonal diversity was possibly underestimated.

The V call is TRBV10-2, the J call TRBJ1-1; a possible D gene is TRBD1 (6 bases). Sequencing was performed on peripheral blood, taken 28 days after the second AZD1222 dose. This receptor was identified in an adult who received the AZD1222 COVID-19 vaccine. The DNA for the CDR3 is TGCGCCAGCAGTGAGATCACAGGGAGGGGCATGAACACTGAAGCTTTCTTT. It translates to CASSEITGRGMNTEAFF.